Listed below are T cell receptor beta chains from one sample, sequenced in a study of CD8 T cells in Susac syndrome. TCRdb ran MiXCR on the immunoSEQ multiplex PCR reads and lists one entry per CDR3 protein. The table has fewer than 200,000 distinct CDR3 sequences, over 85% seen once; the top ten hold less than 0.12%. Input material: CD4+ T cells from PBMCs. The origin of the receptors is a human donor in good health. The CDR3 runs from the conserved cysteine through the conserved F or W. A D gene is named only where the DNA matches it firmly. The size field is filled for only some rows; it gives once, few, many or a size class.

TRBJ2-7 - - TRBV7-9 TGTGCCAGCAGCTTAGCTGGGGCTTACGAGCAGTACTTC CASSLAGAYEQYF
TRBJ2-3 TRBD2 - TRBV30 TGTGCCTGGAGTCTCGGGACTAGCGGGAGAGTGGTGGAATTT CAWSLGTSGRVVEF
TRBJ1-5 - - TRBV18 TGTGCCAGCTCACCGGAGGGGCGGGTTAGCAATCAGCCCCAGCATTTT CASSPEGRVSNQPQHF
TRBJ2-4 TRBD2 once TRBV20-1 TGCAGTGCTAGGGCGGGAGCCGTAGCCAAAAACATTCAGTACTTC CSARAGAVAKNIQYF
TRBJ1-1 - - TRBV30 TGTGCCTGGAGTGTGTCAGAGACAGACCCTCAAGCTTTCTTT CAWSVSETDPQAFF
TRBJ1-1 - - TRBV7-9 TGTGCCAGCAGCTTAGGAGGGTCGAACACTGAAGCTTTCTTT CASSLGGSNTEAFF
TRBJ2-3 - - TRBV28 TGTGCCAGCAGCACTTCAGGACGGGTTGGATCAGATACGCAGTATTTT CASSTSGRVGSDTQYF
TRBJ1-1 - - TRBV24-1 TGTGCCACCAGTGATGGGTCGGCGGGGGACACTGAAGCTTTCTTT CATSDGSAGDTEAFF
TRBJ2-3 - - TRBV4-3 TGCGCCAGCAGCCAAATCCCGGGACAAAGCACAGATACGCAGTATTTT CASSQIPGQSTDTQYF
TRBJ2-7 - - TRBV5-4 TGTGCCAGCAGCTCAGGGCAGGTGGGGGACGAGCAGTACTTC CASSSGQVGDEQYF
TRBJ2-3 - - TRBV20-1 TGCAGTGCTAGAGATAGTTCTTTCGGAGATACGCAGTATTTT CSARDSSFGDTQYF
TRBJ2-5 - - TRBV24-1 TGTGCCACCAGTGCTGGGACCGCTAAGCAGACCCAGTACTTC CATSAGTAKQTQYF
TRBJ1-2 - - TRBV20-1 TGCAGTGTTAGGGAGGTAACCTATGGCTACACCTTC CSVREVTYGYTF
TRBJ2-7 TRBD1 few TRBV20-1 TGCAGTGCCGATGACAGGGCCTACGAGCAGTACTTC CSADDRAYEQYF
TRBJ2-3 - - TRBV20-1 TGCAGTGCTAGGTGGACCTTCGTGTACACAGATACGCAGTATTTT CSARWTFVYTDTQYF
TRBJ2-1 TRBD2 - TRBV29-1 TGCAGCCCGCGACTAGCGAGCTCCTACAATGAGCAGTTCTTC CSPRLASSYNEQFF
TRBJ1-1 - - TRBV5-6 TGTGCCAGCAGCTTCGCTGGGAACACTGAAGCTTTCTTT CASSFAGNTEAFF
TRBJ2-1 TRBD1 - TRBV7-6 TGTGCCAGCAGCTTAAGCCAGGGGGCGATTAGTAATGAGCAGTTCTTC CASSLSQGAISNEQFF
TRBJ1-2 TRBD1 - TRBV30 TGTGCCTGGCTAGAGGGACAGGGTGCTAACTATGGCTACACCTTC CAWLEGQGANYGYTF
TRBJ2-6 TRBD1 - TRBV4-2 TGTGCCAGCAGCCAGGCTGACAGGGCTGGGGCCAACGTCCTGACTTTC CASSQADRAGANVLTF
TRBJ2-3 - - TRBV28 TGTGCCAGCAGTCCTCCGACCCTACCCACAGATACGCAGTATTTT CASSPPTLPTDTQYF
TRBJ2-7 - - TRBV9 TGTGCCAGCAGCCCTCGGGACAAGACCTACGAGCAGTACTTC CASSPRDKTYEQYF
TRBJ1-3 - - TRBV29-1 TGCAGCGTCGCAGGGGACATTATCGGAAACACCATATATTTT CSVAGDIIGNTIYF
TRBJ2-3 TRBD1 once TRBV7-6 TGTGCCAGCAGCCCCTCATTCGGGACAGGGGGTTTGTCGCAGTATTTT CASSPSFGTGGLSQYF
TRBJ2-7 TRBD1 - TRBV29-1 TGCAGCGCTGCCGGTTTCCGGGACAGGGGACCCTACGAGCAGTACTTC CSAAGFRDRGPYEQYF
TRBJ2-6 TRBD1 - TRBV24-1 TGTGCCACCAGTGACTCCCCCGACAGGGTCGGGGCCAACGTCCTGACTTTC CATSDSPDRVGANVLTF
TRBJ2-3 - - TRBV9 TGTGCCAGCAGCGTACGGGACGGGGCAGATACGCAGTATTTT CASSVRDGADTQYF
TRBJ2-7 - - TRBV29-1 TGCAGCGTCGTTGCCCCCTGGAGCTCCTACGAGCAGTACTTC CSVVAPWSSYEQYF
TRBJ1-5 - - TRBV27 TGTGCCAGCAGCCTCACCGGGACCCATAGCAATCAGCCCCAGCATTTT CASSLTGTHSNQPQHF
TRBJ2-7 TRBD1 - TRBV20-1 TGCAGTGCTCGCCGGGACAGGGTACTCTACGAGCAGTACTTC CSARRDRVLYEQYF
TRBJ2-1 - - TRBV30 TGTGCCTGGATGGACTACAATGAGCAGTTCTTC CAWMDYNEQFF
TRBJ2-1 TRBD2 - TRBV3-1 TGTGCCAGCAGCCAGGCCGCGGGAGGGGAGCAGTTCTTC CASSQAAGGEQFF
TRBJ2-7 - - TRBV4-3 TGCGCCAGCAGCCAAGAAGTCGGCAGGCCGGGGAACTTC CASSQEVGRPGNF
TRBJ2-1 TRBD2 - TRBV20-1 TGCAGTGCGCTTAGCGGGAGCTTATATAATGAGCAGTTCTTC CSALSGSLYNEQFF
TRBJ1-1 TRBD1 - TRBV29-1 TGCAGCGGTACAGGGGCGGTCACTGAAGCTTTCTTT CSGTGAVTEAFF
TRBJ2-7 TRBD1 - TRBV3-1 TGTGCCAGCAGCCAGATACCGGGACAGTCCTACGAGCAGTACTTC CASSQIPGQSYEQYF
TRBJ2-7 - - TRBV7-9 TGTGCCAGCAGCACCCCTAGCGCGTTCGGGCAGTACTTC CASSTPSAFGQYF
TRBJ2-5 TRBD2 - TRBV2 TGTGCCAGCGAAAGAAGCGGGGGAGGGGAGACCCAGTACTTC CASERSGGGETQYF
TRBJ2-5 TRBD2 - TRBV7-2 TGTGCCAGCAGCCTTCTAGCGGACCAAGAGACCCAGTACTTC CASSLLADQETQYF
TRBJ2-7 TRBD2 - TRBV30 TGTGCCTGGAGCGCCGGGACTAGTTACGAGCAGTACTTC CAWSAGTSYEQYF
TRBJ2-1 - - TRBV15 TGTGCCACCAGCAGAGATCGTGGTGAGCAGTTCTTC CATSRDRGEQFF